The 30 T cell receptor beta chains below all came from one sample that was sequenced in a study of blood T cell repertoires in COVID-19. The method was immunoSEQ multiplex PCR; TCRdb's version includes in-frame clones alone and lacks a portion of them. The data contain 150,000 to 200,000 clones, approximately 83% of them singletons. The sequencing input was peripheral blood. The source is a human donor with active or convalescent COVID-19. The donor label of this sample is uncertain.

The chain carries TRBV27 and TRBJ1-1; D may be TRBD1 (6 bases). Deletions cut 6 bases from V and 7 bases from J, with 12 bases between. The CDR3 length is 12 residues. The germline CDR1 and CDR2 sequences are MNHEY and SMNVEV (reference sequence). The CDR3 nucleotides are TGTGCCAGCAGATCCGGGACACTTGAAGCTTTCTTT. Its protein is CASRSGTLEAFF.

The chain carries TRBV11-2 and TRBJ1-6, with D possibly matching TRBD1 (5 bases). This CDR3 is built from 15 residues. Between the trimmed V and J ends, which lost 5 bases and 6 bases, there was a span of 14 bases. Looked up from germline, CDR1 is SGHAT and CDR2 is FQNNGV. The chain's CDR3 is CASSNGGTTNSPLHF. The CDR3 DNA reads as TGTGCCAGCAGCAATGGGGGGACCACTAATTCACCCCTCCACTTT.

V is TRBV18 and J is TRBJ1-2; D uncertain. The CDR3 totals 15 residues. CDR1 KGHSH and CDR2 LQKENI come from the germline V gene. With 3 bases removed from V and 0 bases from J, the gap between germline ends came to 11 bases. The CDR3 bases are TGTGCCAGCTCACCCGCGGGGTTGGCTAACTATGGCTACACCTTC. This encodes CASSPAGLANYGYTF.

The chain couples TRBV29-1 to TRBJ2-7; maybe TRBD2 (6 bases). Trimming cost V 4 bases and J 2 bases, with 18 bases left between them. CDR1 and CDR2 (germline): SQVTM, ANQGSEA. CDR3 length: 15 residues. In nucleotides, the CDR3 is TGCAGCGTTGGCGGGAAGCGGTTTTTAACCTACGAGCAGTACTTC. It codes for CSVGGKRFLTYEQYF.

The chain links TRBV11-2 to TRBJ1-6; 9 nucleotides agree with TRBD1. Trimming removed 3 bases from V and 2 bases from J; junction bases left unmatched: 5. The CDR3 is made up of 17 amino acids. CDR1 and CDR2 (germline): SGHAT, FQNNGV. The DNA of the CDR3 is TGTGCCAGCAGCTTGGGACAGGGACGGACCTATAATTCACCCCTCCACTTT. It is translated as CASSLGQGRTYNSPLHF.

The chain carries TRBV7-9 and TRBJ1-4, with 9 positions matching TRBD1. This CDR3 is built from 18 residues. Germline-derived CDR1 and CDR2 are SEHNR and FQNEAQ (reference sequence). V lost 4 bases to trimming and J lost 1 base; unmatched junction nucleotides: 10. The CDR3 DNA reads as TGTGCCAGCAGCTATGGCAGGGACAGGGTCGGAACTAATGAAAAACTGTTTTTT. It is translated as CASSYGRDRVGTNEKLFF.

CDR3 coding DNA: TGCGCCAGCAGCTTTCTGGGAACTAGCGGCTCCTACGAGCAGTACTTC. This translates into CASSFLGTSGSYEQYF. The chain combines TRBV5-1 with TRBJ2-7, with TRBD2 matching 8 bases. Trimming cost V 2 bases and J 0 bases; bases outside gene matches: 7. Germline CDR1 reads SGHRS; CDR2 reads YFSETQ. The CDR3 is made up of 16 amino acids.

This chain uses TRBV12-3 or TRBV12-4 with TRBJ1-2; D gene uncertain. This CDR3 has 13 amino acids. V was clipped by 7 bases and J by 1 base, with 10 bases between them. The CDR3 coding sequence is TGTGCCAGCACCTACAGCTTTAACTATGGCTACACCTTC. This translates into CASTYSFNYGYTF.

The rearrangement joins TRBV15 to TRBJ2-5; TRBD1 is a possible D gene (6 bases). With 4 bases removed from V and 1 base from J, the gap between germline ends came to 13 bases. This CDR3 spans 15 amino acids. Germline-derived CDR1 and CDR2 are LNHNV and YYDKDF (reference sequence). CDR3 DNA: TGTGCCACCAGCAAACTCCAGGGGCCCCAAGAGACCCAGTACTTC. Amino acid sequence: CATSKLQGPQETQYF.

This sequence joins TRBV11-2 and TRBJ2-2; a weak D match, TRBD2 (7 bases). The CDR3 loop spans 17 amino acids. With 5 bases removed from V and 5 bases from J, the gap between germline ends came to 21 bases. Germline CDR1 reads SGHAT; CDR2 reads FQNNGV. The DNA for the CDR3 is TGTGCCAGCAGCCCCTCGGAGGGGGGGCTGGGTACCGGGGAGCTGTTTTTT. Protein product: CASSPSEGGLGTGELFF.

There are a few counts of this clone. The chain employs TRBV7-2 and TRBJ2-7; TRBD1 is a possible D gene (6 bases). The V end lost 2 bases, the J end lost 7 bases, and 15 bases lay between the germline ends. CDR1 and CDR2 (germline): SGHTA, FQGNSA. The CDR3 totals 14 residues. This CDR3 is CASSLMGHNGEQYF. As DNA, the CDR3 is TGTGCCAGCAGCTTAATGGGACACAACGGGGAGCAGTACTTC.

This chain joins TRBV7-9 and TRBJ2-5; D might be TRBD2 (6 bases). CDR1 and CDR2 from the germline V gene are SEHNR and FQNEAQ (reference sequence). With 1 base removed from V and 5 bases from J, the gap between germline ends came to 11 bases. This CDR3 comprises 14 residues. This chain's CDR3 is CASSLVGTGETQYF. The CDR3 nucleotides read TGTGCCAGCAGCTTAGTGGGGACTGGCGAGACCCAGTACTTC.

J is TRBJ1-3 and V is TRBV30; D remains ambiguous. The CDR3 spans 15 residues. Germline CDR1 is GTSNPN and CDR2 is SVGIG (reference sequence). The ends were cut back, 2 bases at V and 0 bases at J, with 11 bases in the middle. The CDR3 sequence is CAWSPLSSSGNTIYF. In DNA form, the CDR3 reads TGTGCCTGGAGTCCATTATCGAGCTCTGGAAACACCATATATTTT. Full variable domain (rest looked up from reference TRBV30 and TRBJ1-3): SQTIHQWPATLVQPVGSPLSLECTVEGTSNPNLYWYRQAAGRGLQLLFYSVGIGQISSEVPQNLSASRPQDRQFILSSKKLLLSDSGFYLCAWSPLSSSGNTIYFGEGSWLTVV.

This chain connects TRBV6-5 to TRBJ2-3; D is unclear. Germline V CDR1 and CDR2: MNHEY, SVGAGI. The germline V and J ends were trimmed by 8 bases and 1 base, with 7 bases remaining between them. CDR3 length: 12 amino acids. The CDR3 bases are TGTGCCAGCTCACCGGGCACAGATACGCAGTATTTT. Its protein is CASSPGTDTQYF.

V and J are TRBV30 and TRBJ1-1, with D hard to call. Germline V gives CDR1 GTSNPN, CDR2 SVGIG (reference sequence). The CDR3 loop spans 12 amino acids. The V and J ends lost 0 bases and 4 bases respectively, with 6 bases between them. The CDR3 loop is CAWSVFGTEAFF. CDR3 DNA sequence: TGTGCCTGGAGTGTTTTCGGCACTGAAGCTTTCTTT.

This chain joins TRBV10-3 and TRBJ1-2; TRBD1 matches 7 bases. Germline V gene sequence: CDR1 ENHRY, CDR2 SYGVKD. The CDR3 loop spans 15 amino acids. With V trimmed by 3 bases and J by 3 bases, 7 bases remained unmatched. The CDR3 DNA reads as TGTGCCATCAGTGACTCGGACAGGAGTGACTATGGCTACACCTTC. Translating gives CAISDSDRSDYGYTF.

The chain couples TRBV24-1 to TRBJ2-3; possible D gene TRBD1, 10 bases. CDR3 size: 17 residues. Germline V CDR1 and CDR2: KGHDR, SFDVKD. V dropped 12 bases and J dropped 3 bases, with 27 bases sitting between them. This CDR3 is CAAGTGVVAGATDTQYF. CDR3 in DNA: TGTGCCGCCGGGACAGGGGTCGTAGCGGGAGCTACAGATACGCAGTATTTT.

The CDR3 reads CASSPRDREGTEAFF. CDR3 DNA sequence: TGTGCCAGCAGCCCTCGGGACAGGGAAGGCACTGAAGCTTTCTTT. The J gene is TRBJ1-1, the V gene TRBV7-9; 9 positions agree with TRBD1. V dropped 5 bases and J dropped 4; count of bases not matched to a gene: 8. The CDR3 is made up of 15 amino acids. Germline-derived CDR1 and CDR2 are SEHNR and FQNEAQ (reference sequence).

V gene TRBV3-1 (or the pseudogene TRBV3-2) combines with J gene TRBJ2-2; 9 bases are a match to TRBD2. The germline V gene has CDR1 LGHDT and CDR2 YNNKEL (reference sequence). This CDR3 has 16 amino acids. V shed 1 base and J 5 bases; nucleotides not matched to a gene: 5. The CDR3 nucleotides read TGTGCCAGCAGCCAAGGGATAGCGGGGGCAACCGGGGAGCTGTTTTTT. The encoded protein is CASSQGIAGATGELFF.

This clone appeared once. This sequence joins TRBV12-3 or TRBV12-4 and TRBJ1-1, with D possibly TRBD1 on 5 matching bases. Between the trimmed V and J ends, which lost 5 bases and 8 bases, there was a span of 12 bases. The CDR3 has 12 residues. The CDR3: CASSIAGREAFF. CDR3 coding DNA: TGTGCCAGCAGTATTGCGGGACGAGAAGCTTTCTTT.

J is TRBJ1-1 and V is TRBV5-1, with 9 nucleotides matching TRBD1. V was clipped by 4 bases and J by 5 bases; unmatched bases: 9. Germline CDR1 reads SGHRS; CDR2 reads YFSETQ. This CDR3 has 15 amino acids. The CDR3 DNA sequence: TGCGCCAGCAGCAAGAGGACAGGGGAAGGAACTGAAGCTTTCTTT. As protein: CASSKRTGEGTEAFF.

CDR3 sequence (DNA): TGTGCCAGCAGCCTGTTATCCAGGGATAAGACTGAAGCTTTCTTT. Translating gives CASSLLSRDKTEAFF. The V and J genes are TRBV28 and TRBJ1-1; maybe TRBD1 (5 bases). V lost 6 bases and J lost 5, with 19 bases in between. There are 15 residues in the CDR3. Germline V CDR1 and CDR2: MDHEN, SYDVKM.

The chain uses TRBV6-2 or TRBV6-3 and TRBJ2-5; possibly TRBD2 for D (5 bases). The CDR3 runs to 13 residues. Trimming shortened V by 2 bases and J by 5 bases, and 9 bases separated the two germline ends. Looked up from germline, CDR1 is MNHEY and CDR2 is SVGEGT. CDR3 sequence: CASSYLGVETQYF. The CDR3 DNA reads TGTGCCAGCAGTTACCTCGGGGTGGAGACCCAGTACTTC.

This clone has just one count. V gene TRBV12-3 or TRBV12-4 combines with J gene TRBJ2-1; D is ambiguous. V gave up 4 bases and J gave up 14 bases, with 12 bases separating them. The CDR3 has 11 amino acids. The CDR3 spells CASSSSSIEFF. The CDR3 DNA is TGTGCCAGCAGTTCATCCTCAATAGAGTTCTTC.

This chain links TRBV29-1 with TRBJ2-7, with D possibly matching TRBD2 (7 bases). With 4 bases removed from V and 3 bases from J, the gap between germline ends came to 16 bases. CDR1 and CDR2 from the germline V gene are SQVTM and ANQGSEA. The CDR3 contains 14 residues. In DNA form, the CDR3 reads TGCAGCGTTGGAGGCCGCGGGGGCCTCTACGAGCAGTACTTC. Translating gives CSVGGRGGLYEQYF.

As regards this clone: Other DNA sequences within the sample encode an identical CDR3. The rearrangement uses TRBV9 and TRBJ1-2; TRBD1 matches 7 bases. Germline V lookup: CDR1 SGDLS, CDR2 YYNGEE. V dropped 1 base and J dropped 2; count of bases not matched to a gene: 5. The CDR3 loop spans 15 amino acids. DNA of the CDR3: TGTGCCAGCAGCGTAACTCCGGGACAGAACTATGGCTACACCTTC. Protein: CASSVTPGQNYGYTF.

The gene calls are TRBV28 and TRBJ1-2; no clear D. From germline, CDR1 is MDHEN and CDR2 SYDVKM. The CDR3 totals 14 residues. V was clipped by 2 bases and J by 4 bases, with 11 bases between them. In nucleotides, the CDR3 is TGTGCCAGCAGTTTACTCCCCCGGTTCTATGGCTACACCTTC. Protein product: CASSLLPRFYGYTF.

The chain carries TRBV18 and TRBJ1-5; a possible D gene is TRBD1 (5 bases). The V end lost 3 bases, the J end lost 2 bases, and 8 bases lay between the germline ends. The CDR3 is 14 amino acids. CDR1 KGHSH and CDR2 LQKENI come from the germline V gene. In DNA form, the CDR3 reads TGTGCCAGCTCACCGCAACAGGGCAATCAGCCCCAGCATTTT. Encoded protein: CASSPQQGNQPQHF.

This clone has just one count. The rearrangement uses TRBV9 and TRBJ1-2; D remains ambiguous. The ends were cut back, 3 bases at V and 6 bases at J, with 12 bases in the middle. CDR3 length: 13 residues. Germline V gene lookup returns CDR1 SGDLS and CDR2 YYNGEE. CDR3 region: CASSGLQPDGYTF. The CDR3 region has the DNA TGTGCCAGCAGCGGACTTCAGCCGGATGGCTACACCTTC.

V and J are TRBV24-1 and TRBJ2-1; 7 bases map to TRBD2. CDR1 and CDR2 (germline): KGHDR, SFDVKD. This CDR3 is built from 17 residues. Trimming took 5 bases from V and 5 from J; bases not matched to a gene: 14. The chain's CDR3 is CATSVAGRGSGNNEQFF. CDR3 nucleotides: TGTGCCACCAGTGTCGCCGGGCGGGGGAGCGGAAACAATGAGCAGTTCTTC.